This T cell receptor (beta chain) was recorded in a study of CD8 T cells in Susac syndrome. Reverse transcription of roughly 0.5 to 1 ug RNA used random hexamers. It was immunoSEQ multiplex PCR that amplified TCR beta CDR3 across 54 Vbeta and 13 Jbeta. TCRdb reanalysed the immunoSEQ multiplex PCR reads using MiXCR and keeps one entry per CDR3 protein. The sample lists some 300,000 distinct CDR3 sequences, 85% occurring once. The sequenced target, TCR beta, came from blood CD8+ and CD4+ T cells. The patients serving as multiple sclerosis controls were treatment-naive. They had stable or active relapsing-remitting disease and fulfilled revised McDonald criteria. TEMRA cells were enriched by FACS, and CD4+ and CD8+ T cells were negatively isolated. Germline values: CDR1 SGHTA, CDR2 FQGNSA. This CDR3 is built from 13 residues. V was pared by 5 bases and J by 4 bases, with 11 bases between.

The receptor's source is a human donor with multiple sclerosis. The gene calls are TRBV7-2 and TRBJ2-5, with D unclear. The sequenced sample consisted of CD8+ T cells from PBMCs. CDR3 sequence reads: CASSPRAPETQYF. DNA of the CDR3: TGTGCCAGCAGCCCTCGGGCCCCAGAGACCCAGTACTTC.